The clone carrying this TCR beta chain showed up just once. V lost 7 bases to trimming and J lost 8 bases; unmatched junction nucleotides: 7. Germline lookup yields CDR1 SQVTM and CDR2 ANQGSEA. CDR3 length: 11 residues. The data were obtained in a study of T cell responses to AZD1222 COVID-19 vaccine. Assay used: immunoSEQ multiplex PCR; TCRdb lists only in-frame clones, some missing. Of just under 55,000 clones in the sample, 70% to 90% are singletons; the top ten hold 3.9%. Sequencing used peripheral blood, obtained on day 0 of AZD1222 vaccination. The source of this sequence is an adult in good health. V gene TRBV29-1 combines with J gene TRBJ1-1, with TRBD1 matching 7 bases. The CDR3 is CSAHQGGEAFF. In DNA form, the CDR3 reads TGCAGCGCCCACCAAGGGGGCGAAGCTTTCTTT.